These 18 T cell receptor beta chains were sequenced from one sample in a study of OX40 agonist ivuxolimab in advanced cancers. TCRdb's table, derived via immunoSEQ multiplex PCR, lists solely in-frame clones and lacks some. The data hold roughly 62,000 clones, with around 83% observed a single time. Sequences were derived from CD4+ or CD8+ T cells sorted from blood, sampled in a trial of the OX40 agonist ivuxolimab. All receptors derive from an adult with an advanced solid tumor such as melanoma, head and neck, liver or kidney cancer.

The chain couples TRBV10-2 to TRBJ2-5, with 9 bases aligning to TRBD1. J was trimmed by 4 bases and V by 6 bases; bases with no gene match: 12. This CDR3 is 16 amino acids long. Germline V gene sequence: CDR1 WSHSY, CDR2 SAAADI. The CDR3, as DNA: TGCGCCAGCAGAAACCGGGACAGGGTACCTGGAGAGACCCAGTACTTC. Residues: CASRNRDRVPGETQYF.

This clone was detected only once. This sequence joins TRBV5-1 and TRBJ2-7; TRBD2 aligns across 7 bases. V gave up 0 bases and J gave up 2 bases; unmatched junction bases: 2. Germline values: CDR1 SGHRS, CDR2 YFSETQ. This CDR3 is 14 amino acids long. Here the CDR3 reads CASSLAGTTYEQYF. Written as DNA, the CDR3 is TGCGCCAGCAGCTTGGCCGGGACTACCTACGAGCAGTACTTC.

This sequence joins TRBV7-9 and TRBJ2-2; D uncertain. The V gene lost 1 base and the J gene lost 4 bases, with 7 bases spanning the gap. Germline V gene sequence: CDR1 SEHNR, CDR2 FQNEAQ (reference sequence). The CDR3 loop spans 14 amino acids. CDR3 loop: CASSLVSSTGELFF. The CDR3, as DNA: TGTGCCAGCAGCTTAGTTTCCAGCACCGGGGAGCTGTTTTTT.

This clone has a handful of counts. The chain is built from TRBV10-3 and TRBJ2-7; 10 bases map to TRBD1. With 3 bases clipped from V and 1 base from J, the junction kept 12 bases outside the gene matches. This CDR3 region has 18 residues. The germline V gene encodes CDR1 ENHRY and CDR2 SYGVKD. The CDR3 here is CAISDSGTGEPSSYEQYF. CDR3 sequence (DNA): TGTGCCATCAGTGATTCCGGGACAGGGGAACCCTCATCCTACGAGCAGTACTTC.

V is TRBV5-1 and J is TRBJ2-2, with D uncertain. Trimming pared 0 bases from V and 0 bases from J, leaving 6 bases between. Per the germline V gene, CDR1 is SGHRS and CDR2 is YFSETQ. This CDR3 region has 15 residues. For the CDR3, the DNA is TGCGCCAGCAGCTTGGGCTCCTCGAACACCGGGGAGCTGTTTTTT. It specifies CASSLGSSNTGELFF.

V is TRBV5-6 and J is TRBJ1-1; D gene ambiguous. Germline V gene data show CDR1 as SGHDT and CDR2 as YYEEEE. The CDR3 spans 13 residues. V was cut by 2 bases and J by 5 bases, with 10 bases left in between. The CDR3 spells CASSFPAKTEAFF. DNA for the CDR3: TGTGCCAGCAGCTTTCCGGCGAAGACTGAAGCTTTCTTT. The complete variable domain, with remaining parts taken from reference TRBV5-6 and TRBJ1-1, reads DAGVTQSPTHLIKTRGQQVTLRCSPKSGHDTVSWYQQALGQGPQFIFQYYEEEERQRGNFPDRFSGHQFPNYSSELNVNALLLGDSALYLCASSFPAKTEAFFGQGTRLTVV.

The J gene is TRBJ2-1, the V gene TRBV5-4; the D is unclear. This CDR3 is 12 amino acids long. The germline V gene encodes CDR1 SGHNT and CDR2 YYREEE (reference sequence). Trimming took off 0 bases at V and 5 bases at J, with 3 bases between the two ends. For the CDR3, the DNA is TGTGCCAGCAGCTTGGATAACAATGAGCAGTTCTTC. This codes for CASSLDNNEQFF.

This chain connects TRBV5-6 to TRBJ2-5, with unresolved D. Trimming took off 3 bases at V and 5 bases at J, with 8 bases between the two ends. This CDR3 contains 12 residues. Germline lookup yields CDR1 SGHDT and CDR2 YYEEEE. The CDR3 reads CASSSSDETQYF. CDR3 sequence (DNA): TGTGCCAGCAGCTCCAGCGATGAGACCCAGTACTTC.

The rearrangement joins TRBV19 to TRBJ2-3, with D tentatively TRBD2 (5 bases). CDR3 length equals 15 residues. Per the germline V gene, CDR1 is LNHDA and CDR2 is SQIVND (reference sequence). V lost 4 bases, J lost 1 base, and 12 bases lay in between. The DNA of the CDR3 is TGTGCCAGTAGTAACTTACCCGGGGGCACAGATACGCAGTATTTT. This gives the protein CASSNLPGGTDTQYF.

Here the CDR3 DNA reads TGTGCCAGCAGTCGTCCCGAACAGCCCCAGCATTTT. Translation gives CASSRPEQPQHF. V and J are TRBV11-1 and TRBJ1-5; D is unresolved. Trimming removed 6 bases at V and 7 bases at J, with 10 bases between. This CDR3 region has 12 residues. Germline CDR1 reads SGHAT; CDR2 reads FQDESV (reference sequence).

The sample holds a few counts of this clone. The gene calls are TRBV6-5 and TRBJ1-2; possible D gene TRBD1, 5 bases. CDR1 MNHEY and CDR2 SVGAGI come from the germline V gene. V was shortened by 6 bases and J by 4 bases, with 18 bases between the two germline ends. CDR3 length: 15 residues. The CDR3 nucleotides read TGTGCCAGCAGCGCCCGGGGCCCCACTCCCTATGGCTACACCTTC. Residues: CASSARGPTPYGYTF.

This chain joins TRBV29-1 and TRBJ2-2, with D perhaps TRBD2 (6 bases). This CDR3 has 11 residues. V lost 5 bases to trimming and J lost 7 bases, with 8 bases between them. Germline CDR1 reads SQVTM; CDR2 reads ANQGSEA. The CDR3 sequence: CSVRRGGELFF. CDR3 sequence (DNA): TGCAGCGTTCGGAGGGGCGGGGAGCTGTTTTTT.

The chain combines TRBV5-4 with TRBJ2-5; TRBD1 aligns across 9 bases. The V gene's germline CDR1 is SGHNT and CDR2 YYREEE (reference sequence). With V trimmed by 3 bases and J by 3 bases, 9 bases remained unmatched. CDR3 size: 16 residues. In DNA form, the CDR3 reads TGTGCCAGCAGCTCACCACAGGGGGCGCTGAAAGAGACCCAGTACTTC. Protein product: CASSSPQGALKETQYF.

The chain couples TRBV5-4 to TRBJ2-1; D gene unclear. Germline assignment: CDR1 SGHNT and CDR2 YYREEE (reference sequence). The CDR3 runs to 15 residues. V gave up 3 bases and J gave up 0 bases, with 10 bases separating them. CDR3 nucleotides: TGTGCCAGCAGCTCGACGACGGGCTCCTACAATGAGCAGTTCTTC. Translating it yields CASSSTTGSYNEQFF. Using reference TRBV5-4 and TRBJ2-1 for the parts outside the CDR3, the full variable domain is ETGVTQSPTHLIKTRGQQVTLRCSSQSGHNTVSWYQQALGQGPQFIFQYYREEENGRGNFPPRFSGLQFPNYSSELNVNALELDDSALYLCASSSTTGSYNEQFFGPGTRLTVL.

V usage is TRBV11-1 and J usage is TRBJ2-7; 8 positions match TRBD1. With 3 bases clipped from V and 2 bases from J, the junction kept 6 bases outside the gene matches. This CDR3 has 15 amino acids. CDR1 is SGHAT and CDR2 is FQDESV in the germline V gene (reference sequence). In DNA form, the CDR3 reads TGTGCCAGCAGCTTGGGACAGGACGCCACCTACGAGCAGTACTTC. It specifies CASSLGQDATYEQYF.

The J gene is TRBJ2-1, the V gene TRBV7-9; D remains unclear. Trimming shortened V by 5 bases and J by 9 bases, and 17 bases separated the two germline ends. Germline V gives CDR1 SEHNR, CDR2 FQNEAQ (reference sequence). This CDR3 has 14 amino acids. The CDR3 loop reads CASSLPALGVEQFF. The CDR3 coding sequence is TGTGCCAGCAGCCTTCCCGCACTGGGTGTTGAGCAGTTCTTC.

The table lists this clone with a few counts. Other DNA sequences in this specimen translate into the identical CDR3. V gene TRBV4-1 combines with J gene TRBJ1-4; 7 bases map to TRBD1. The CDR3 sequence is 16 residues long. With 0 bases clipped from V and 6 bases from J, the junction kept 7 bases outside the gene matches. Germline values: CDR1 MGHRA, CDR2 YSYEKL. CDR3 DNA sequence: TGCGCCAGCAGCCAAGACGCCGGACAGGTGGATGAAAAACTGTTTTTT. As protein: CASSQDAGQVDEKLFF.

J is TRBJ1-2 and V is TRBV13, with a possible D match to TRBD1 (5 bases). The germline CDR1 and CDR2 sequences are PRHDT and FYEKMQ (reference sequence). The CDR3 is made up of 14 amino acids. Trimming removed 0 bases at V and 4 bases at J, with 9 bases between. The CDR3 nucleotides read TGTGCCAGCAGCTTAGGCTCGGGGGGCTATGGCTACACCTTC. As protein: CASSLGSGGYGYTF.